The 8 T cell receptor beta chains below were found in one sample sequenced in a study of T cell responses to AZD1222 COVID-19 vaccine. Assay: immunoSEQ multiplex PCR; the TCRdb copy retains only in-frame clones and omits some. Among 150,000 or so clones listed, 89% were seen once. Sequenced material: peripheral blood, taken on day 0 of AZD1222 vaccination. The receptors here all came from an adult in good health.

The chain recombines TRBV28 with TRBJ1-4; 7 bases line up with TRBD1. Losses at the gene ends were 5 bases for V and 9 bases for J; bases not matched to a gene: 9. The germline gives CDR1 MDHEN, CDR2 SYDVKM. CDR3 length: 14 amino acids. The chain's CDR3 is CASSLQGQGKKLFF. The CDR3 nucleotides are TGTGCCAGCAGTCTACAGGGGCAAGGGAAAAAACTGTTTTTT. Filled out from reference TRBV28 and TRBJ1-4, the complete variable domain reads DVKVTQSSRYLVKRTGEKVFLECVQDMDHENMFWYRQDPGLGLRLIYFSYDVKMKEKGDIPEGYSVSREKKERFSLILESASTNQTSMYLCASSLQGQGKKLFFGSGTQLSVL.

CDR3 protein: CASRKRAGGALMNTEAFF. The CDR3 DNA reads as TGTGCCAGCCGAAAAAGGGCAGGGGGCGCATTAATGAACACTGAAGCTTTCTTT. V usage is TRBV27 and J usage is TRBJ1-1; 8 bases align to TRBD1. There are 18 residues in the CDR3. Germline CDR1 reads MNHEY; CDR2 reads SMNVEV (reference sequence). Trimming cost V 8 bases and J 0 bases; bases outside gene matches: 17.

With regard to this clone: Other DNA sequences within the sample encode an identical CDR3. V usage is TRBV11-2 and J usage is TRBJ1-1; the D is unclear. Germline V gene data show CDR1 as SGHAT and CDR2 as FQNNGV. Trimming stripped 0 bases from V and 4 bases from J, with 12 bases between. CDR3 size: 15 residues. The CDR3 DNA reads TGTGCCAGCAGCTTAGACCCCGGGGATGGCACTGAAGCTTTCTTT. Amino acids: CASSLDPGDGTEAFF.

The chain combines TRBV18 with TRBJ2-5; D is possibly TRBD2 (5 bases). There are 13 residues in the CDR3. V lost 2 bases, J lost 2 bases, and 6 bases lay in between. The germline V gene has CDR1 KGHSH and CDR2 LQKENI. CDR3 sequence: CASSPSGQETQYF. The CDR3 DNA reads as TGTGCCAGCTCACCATCGGGACAAGAGACCCAGTACTTC.

This chain joins TRBV5-3 and TRBJ2-4, with TRBD2 as a possible D gene (5 bases). TRBV5-3 belongs to the ORF category, with a function that is uncertain. The CDR3 length is 15 residues. V was trimmed by 3 bases and J by 8 bases, leaving 18 bases between them. The CDR3 DNA follows: TGTGCCAGAAGCTCGCCATGCCGGGGTTTGGACATTCAGTACTTC. It codes for CARSSPCRGLDIQYF.

The V call is TRBV18, the J call TRBJ2-5; TRBD2 is a possible D gene (5 bases). Germline lookup yields CDR1 KGHSH and CDR2 LQKENI. The germline V and J ends were trimmed by 3 bases and 0 bases, with 20 bases remaining between them. This CDR3 spans 18 amino acids. Here the CDR3 reads CASSPLGAGRSYQETQYF. The CDR3 bases are TGTGCCAGCTCACCCCTGGGAGCAGGAAGATCCTACCAAGAGACCCAGTACTTC.

CDR3 DNA sequence: TGCGCCAGCAGCCTCCGGGACAGGGGTTACGAGCAGTACTTC. It translates to CASSLRDRGYEQYF. The chain couples TRBV4-3 to TRBJ2-7, with 10 bases fitting TRBD1. Germline V CDR1 and CDR2: LGHNA, YSLEER. The CDR3 loop spans 14 amino acids. V shed 4 bases, J shed 4 bases, and the junction held 4 bases outside the gene matches.

The chain joins TRBV19 to TRBJ2-7; 9 bases agree with TRBD2. CDR3 length: 16 residues. Germline trimming cut 3 bases from V and 0 bases from J; bases unmatched to any gene: 6. The V gene's germline CDR1 is LNHDA and CDR2 SQIVND (reference sequence). The CDR3 here is CASSIRRTSDSYEQYF. As DNA, the CDR3 is TGTGCCAGTAGTATTCGGAGGACTAGCGACTCCTACGAGCAGTACTTC.